The 27 T cell receptor beta chains reported below all come from one sample, sequenced in a study of cytomegalovirus exposure and HLA in healthy donors (dated by TCRdb to the late 2010s). Libraries were made using the immunoSEQ multiplex PCR assay. For the multiplex PCR, a mixture combining 60 forward primers for TCR Vbeta segments and 13 reverse primers for TCR Jbeta segments was used. TCRdb's version of the immuneACCESS table is confined to in-frame rearrangements and falls short of the full clone set. An unresolved V gene accounts for under half of the shortfall where checked; the remainder is of unknown origin. Within this sample are 150,000 to 200,000 clones, with around 75% of them counted one time only. Roughly 12% of the sample lies in the top ten. The sample consisted of PBMCs. These receptor sequences come from a man aged 18 to 29 in good health and CMV-seropositive.

The J gene is TRBJ2-1, the V gene TRBV2; perhaps TRBD2 as D (6 bases). CDR3 length equals 15 residues. Trimming took off 1 base at V and 3 bases at J, with 10 bases between the two ends. Germline V lookup: CDR1 SNHLY, CDR2 FYNNEI. CDR3 residues: CASSEGGDGYNEQFF. DNA of the CDR3: TGTGCCAGCAGTGAAGGGGGGGATGGCTACAATGAGCAGTTCTTC.

This rearrangement joins TRBV6-5 to TRBJ2-7; tentatively, D is TRBD1 (6 bases). Trimming removed 6 bases at V and 3 bases at J, with 15 bases between. CDR3 length: 14 amino acids. The germline CDR1 and CDR2 sequences are MNHEY and SVGAGI. CDR3 coding DNA: TGTGCCAGCAGGAAACAGGGAGCTAGCTACGAGCAGTACTTC. This sequence encodes CASRKQGASYEQYF.

The table lists this clone with a few counts. The chain employs TRBV6-1 and TRBJ1-2; D not certain. The V gene lost 9 bases and the J gene lost 3 bases, with 11 bases spanning the gap. Looked up from germline, CDR1 is MNHNS and CDR2 is SASEGT. This CDR3 region has 12 residues. This chain's CDR3 is CASRVSHYGYTF. CDR3 bases: TGTGCCAGTCGGGTTTCACACTATGGCTACACCTTC.

In DNA, the CDR3 is TGTGCCTTACAGTGGGCCACCGGGGAGCTGTTTTTT. Translated: CALQWATGELFF. The V and J genes are TRBV28 and TRBJ2-2; D not resolved. This CDR3 has 12 amino acids. Trimming took 11 bases from V and 4 from J, leaving 11 bases between them. CDR1 and CDR2 from the germline V gene are MDHEN and SYDVKM.

There are a few counts of this clone. The chain carries TRBV10-3 and TRBJ1-6; D is uncertain. The CDR3 is 14 amino acids. Germline-derived CDR1 and CDR2 are ENHRY and SYGVKD. Trimming pared 10 bases from V and 7 bases from J, leaving 17 bases between. CDR3 DNA sequence: TGTGCCAGCGCGGGAAGCCCCTCAAATTCACCCCTCCACTTT. Protein: CASAGSPSNSPLHF.

V and J are TRBV27 and TRBJ2-7; TRBD2 might be the D (6 bases). The CDR3 contains 15 residues. Germline V CDR1 and CDR2: MNHEY, SMNVEV (reference sequence). Trimming removed 5 bases from V and 4 bases from J, with 18 bases in between. CDR3 in amino acids: CASSRSSVESYEQYF. The CDR3 DNA reads as TGTGCCAGCAGTCGATCTAGCGTGGAATCTTACGAGCAGTACTTC.

The gene calls are TRBV30 and TRBJ1-1; no definite D call. The CDR3 extends over 11 amino acids. Germline loops: CDR1 GTSNPN, CDR2 SVGIG (reference sequence). V lost 0 bases to trimming and J lost 7 bases, with 6 bases between them. CDR3 in amino acids: CAWSVLDEAFF. As DNA, the CDR3 is TGTGCCTGGAGTGTACTCGATGAAGCTTTCTTT. The complete variable domain, with remaining parts taken from reference TRBV30 and TRBJ1-1, reads SQTIHQWPATLVQPVGSPLSLECTVEGTSNPNLYWYRQAAGRGLQLLFYSVGIGQISSEVPQNLSASRPQDRQFILSSKKLLLSDSGFYLCAWSVLDEAFFGQGTRLTVV.

In this sample, this clone turned up a few times. V usage is TRBV18 and J usage is TRBJ1-2, with D hard to call. Trimming removed 3 bases at V and 0 bases at J, with 11 bases between. There are 15 residues in the CDR3. CDR1 and CDR2 (germline): KGHSH, LQKENI. DNA for the CDR3: TGTGCCAGCTCACCCCGGGGAGGCTCTAACTATGGCTACACCTTC. It is translated as CASSPRGGSNYGYTF.

This chain connects TRBV6-6 to TRBJ2-1; 13 positions agree with TRBD2. V was clipped by 5 bases and J by 6 bases; unmatched bases: 4. The CDR3 covers 15 residues. Germline V gene data show CDR1 as MNHNY and CDR2 as SVGAGI (reference sequence). The CDR3: CASSRRTSGSNEQFF. Here the CDR3 DNA reads TGTGCCAGCAGTCGACGGACTAGCGGGAGCAATGAGCAGTTCTTC.

The chain uses TRBV4-2 and TRBJ1-4, with D possibly matching TRBD1 (6 bases). CDR1 and CDR2 from the germline V gene are LGHNA and YNFKEQ. The CDR3 loop spans 17 amino acids. With 1 base removed from V and 0 bases from J, the gap between germline ends came to 12 bases. CDR3 region: CASSQVGHPSTNEKLFF. The CDR3 nucleotides read TGTGCCAGCAGCCAAGTGGGACATCCATCAACTAATGAAAAACTGTTTTTT.

The chain combines TRBV7-9 with TRBJ2-1; the D is unclear. There are 14 residues in the CDR3. The V gene's germline CDR1 is SEHNR and CDR2 FQNEAQ (reference sequence). V lost 5 bases and J 0 bases, leaving 8 bases between the germline ends. CDR3 region: CASSPPSSYNEQFF. The CDR3 nucleotides are TGTGCCAGCAGCCCCCCGAGCTCCTACAATGAGCAGTTCTTC.

This clone has more than one count but fewer than ten. An end of the junction does not agree with germline; a read error may underlie this. V gene TRBV4-1 combines with J gene TRBJ1-2, with 7 bases matching TRBD1. This CDR3 has 15 residues. The germline V gene has CDR1 MGHRA and CDR2 YSYEKL. This CDR3 reads CPSSQDEGARYGYTF. The DNA of the CDR3 is TGCCCCAGCAGCCAAGATGAGGGGGCGCGGTATGGCTACACCTTC.

This sequence joins TRBV27 and TRBJ2-1; 13 bases fit TRBD2. After removal of 5 bases from V and 1 base from J, the junction contained 5 bases not matched to a gene. The CDR3 runs to 17 residues. From germline, CDR1 is MNHEY and CDR2 SMNVEV (reference sequence). The CDR3 sequence is CASSPGLAGRSYNEQFF. DNA for the CDR3: TGTGCCAGCAGTCCGGGACTAGCGGGACGGTCCTACAATGAGCAGTTCTTC.

This clone was observed a handful of times. The V and J genes are TRBV28 and TRBJ1-1; D is possibly TRBD1 (6 bases). The V end lost 4 bases, the J end lost 4 bases, and 16 bases lay between the germline ends. The CDR3 is 15 residues long. Per germline, CDR1 MDHEN and CDR2 SYDVKM. CDR3 sequence reads: CASSSNRDTGTEAFF. The CDR3 bases are TGTGCCAGCAGTTCAAACAGGGATACGGGCACTGAAGCTTTCTTT.

This chain joins TRBV19 and TRBJ1-6; 7 bases are a match to TRBD1. The germline V gene encodes CDR1 LNHDA and CDR2 SQIVND (reference sequence). V lost 8 bases to trimming and J lost 10 bases; unmatched junction nucleotides: 5. The CDR3 runs to 12 residues. Here the CDR3 reads CASAQGESPLHF. The CDR3 DNA follows: TGTGCCAGTGCCCAGGGGGAATCACCCCTCCACTTT.

The genes are TRBV27 and TRBJ2-7; 8 bases fit TRBD1. Losses at the gene ends were 6 bases for V and 7 bases for J; bases not matched to a gene: 8. In germline, CDR1 is MNHEY, CDR2 SMNVEV (reference sequence). CDR3 length: 13 residues. The CDR3 DNA sequence: TGTGCCAGCAGCCTAGACAGGGGTGGTGAGCAGTACTTC. It translates to CASSLDRGGEQYF.

The chain couples TRBV2 to TRBJ1-5, with D possibly TRBD1 on 6 matching bases. Trimming cost V 7 bases and J 2 bases, with 15 bases left between them. This CDR3 is 15 amino acids long. Germline V gene data show CDR1 as SNHLY and CDR2 as FYNNEI. CDR3 residues: CASTEDSSRNQPQHF. CDR3 nucleotides: TGTGCCAGCACCGAGGACAGTAGTCGCAATCAGCCCCAGCATTTT.

V is TRBV11-2 and J is TRBJ1-4; 8 bases line up with TRBD1. CDR3 length: 16 residues. Germline V CDR1 and CDR2: SGHAT, FQNNGV. V was clipped by 4 bases and J by 8 bases; unmatched bases: 12. CDR3 residues: CASSWPQETGEEKLFF. The CDR3 DNA follows: TGTGCCAGCAGCTGGCCTCAAGAGACAGGGGAGGAAAAACTGTTTTTT.

The V call is TRBV27, the J call TRBJ2-5; 12 bases are shared with TRBD2. The CDR3 loop spans 19 amino acids. Germline values: CDR1 MNHEY, CDR2 SMNVEV (reference sequence). The V and J ends lost 6 bases and 2 bases, in that order; junction bases with no gene match: 16. This CDR3 reads CASRGQGPSGRALQETQYF. CDR3 DNA sequence: TGTGCCAGCAGGGGACAGGGGCCTAGCGGGAGGGCACTTCAAGAGACCCAGTACTTC.

The chain uses TRBV18 and TRBJ2-1; D is unresolved. Deletions cut 2 bases from V and 4 bases from J, with 6 bases between. The CDR3 length is 13 residues. CDR1 KGHSH and CDR2 LQKENI come from the germline V gene. Here the CDR3 DNA reads TGTGCCAGCTCACCATCTGTTTACAATGAGCAGTTCTTC. Translation gives CASSPSVYNEQFF.

The genes are TRBV6-1 and TRBJ1-1; D gene uncertain. V was cut by 2 bases and J by 11 bases, with 6 bases left in between. This CDR3 has 10 amino acids. In germline, CDR1 is MNHNS, CDR2 SASEGT. The CDR3 here is CASSEPGAFF. The DNA for the CDR3 is TGTGCCAGCAGTGAACCCGGGGCTTTCTTT.

This chain connects TRBV28 to TRBJ2-7, with 9 bases that match TRBD1. The CDR3 runs 16 residues. The ends lost 7 bases at V and 6 bases at J; junction bases unmatched: 16. Germline assignment: CDR1 MDHEN and CDR2 SYDVKM. The CDR3 DNA follows: TGTGCCAGCACCCCAGGTCGAGGGACAGGGTTTAGCGAGCAGTACTTC. Protein product: CASTPGRGTGFSEQYF.

The gene calls are TRBV4-1 and TRBJ2-7, with a tentative D call TRBD1 (6 bases). The germline gives CDR1 MGHRA, CDR2 YSYEKL. The CDR3 spans 15 residues. Trimming removed 1 base from V and 4 bases from J, with 14 bases in between. The CDR3 sequence is CASSQVAGVAYEQYF. CDR3 nucleotide sequence: TGCGCCAGCAGCCAAGTTGCAGGGGTCGCGTACGAGCAGTACTTC.

This clone was observed a few times. Other DNA sequences in the sample encode the same CDR3. This chain uses TRBV27 with TRBJ1-1, with 10 positions matching TRBD1. The CDR3 is 15 amino acids. Germline CDR1 and CDR2: MNHEY and SMNVEV (reference sequence). J gave up 6 bases and V 0 bases, and 4 bases lay outside the gene matches. CDR3 sequence (DNA): TGTGCCAGCAGTTTATCCGGGACAGGGGTCTCTGAAGCTTTCTTT. Encoded protein: CASSLSGTGVSEAFF.

V is TRBV18 and J is TRBJ2-3, with D perhaps TRBD2 (5 bases). Trimming left V 2 bases short and J 6 bases short, with 21 bases between. Germline V CDR1 and CDR2: KGHSH, LQKENI. This CDR3 spans 17 amino acids. The CDR3, as DNA: TGTGCCAGCTCACCATACGGTTTGTGGGGAGCTCGGGATACGCAGTATTTT. Protein product: CASSPYGLWGARDTQYF.

This clone was observed a few times. The chain carries TRBV10-2 and TRBJ2-7; 8 positions match TRBD2. Germline lookup yields CDR1 WSHSY and CDR2 SAAADI. The V gene end was trimmed by 3 bases and the J gene end by 2 bases; junction bases not matched to a gene: 9. The length of the CDR3 is 16 residues. This chain's CDR3 is CASSDPGTSIPYEQYF. In DNA, the CDR3 is TGCGCCAGCAGTGATCCCGGGACTAGTATTCCCTACGAGCAGTACTTC.

The sample holds one count of this clone. V usage is TRBV19 and J usage is TRBJ2-7, with 8 nucleotides matching TRBD2. The germline CDR1 and CDR2 sequences are LNHDA and SQIVND (reference sequence). J lost 1 base, V lost 4 bases, and 3 bases had no gene match. CDR3 length: 14 residues. The CDR3 protein is CASSTLAGSYEQYF. CDR3 in DNA: TGTGCCAGTAGTACGTTAGCGGGATCCTACGAGCAGTACTTC.